The T cell receptor beta chain described here comes from a study of radiotherapy plus CTLA-4 blockade in lung cancer. The table came from immunoSEQ multiplex PCR; TCRdb's copy has only in-frame clones and leaves some out. The sample contains some 100,000 clones, around 75% of which appear only once. Trimming took off 7 bases at V and 0 bases at J, with 9 bases between the two ends. Germline values: CDR1 KGHSH, CDR2 LQKENI. This CDR3 spans 13 amino acids. This clonotype was sampled from a human donor with non-small cell lung cancer who had a partial response to radiotherapy plus ipilimumab. The rearrangement joins TRBV18 to TRBJ1-1; maybe TRBD1 (5 bases). The source material was peripheral blood, sampled from a patient treated with radiotherapy plus ipilimumab. The DNA for the CDR3 is TGTGCCAGCTACCAGGGTATGAACACTGAAGCTTTCTTT. The encoded protein is CASYQGMNTEAFF.